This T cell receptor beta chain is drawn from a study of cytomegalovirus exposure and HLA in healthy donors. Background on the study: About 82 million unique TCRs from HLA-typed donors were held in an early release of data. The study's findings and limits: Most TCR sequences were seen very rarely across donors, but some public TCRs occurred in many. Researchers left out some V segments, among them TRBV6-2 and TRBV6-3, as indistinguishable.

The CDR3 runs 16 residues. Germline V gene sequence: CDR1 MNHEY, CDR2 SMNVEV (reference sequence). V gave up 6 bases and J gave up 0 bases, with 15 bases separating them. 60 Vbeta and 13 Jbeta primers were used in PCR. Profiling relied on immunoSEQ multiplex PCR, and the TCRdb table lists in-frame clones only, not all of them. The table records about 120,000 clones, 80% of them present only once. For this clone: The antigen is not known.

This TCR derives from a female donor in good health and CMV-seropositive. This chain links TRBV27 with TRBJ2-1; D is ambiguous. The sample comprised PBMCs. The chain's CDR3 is CASSPELPSSYNEQFF. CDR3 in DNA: TGTGCCAGCAGCCCCGAACTTCCGAGCTCCTACAATGAGCAGTTCTTC.